Below, 8 T cell receptor beta chains from the same sample are listed, as sequenced in a study of cytomegalovirus exposure and HLA in healthy donors. PCR employed 60 Vbeta and 13 Jbeta primers. Using immunoSEQ multiplex PCR, the repertoire was profiled, and TCRdb retains in-frame clones only, with some absent. Recorded here are 130,000 or so clones; the top ten clones represent about 2.2%. The specimen sequenced was PBMCs. These receptors all stem from a woman under 30 in good health and CMV-seronegative.

The rearrangement links TRBV2 to TRBJ1-4; 9 nucleotides align to TRBD1. Germline values: CDR1 SNHLY, CDR2 FYNNEI. Trimming at V came to 6 bases and at J to 7 bases, leaving 6 bases not matched to a gene. This CDR3 is built from 14 residues. CDR3 bases: TGTGCCAGCAGCGAACAGGGGGCCGTTGAAAAACTGTTTTTT. It is translated as CASSEQGAVEKLFF.

The gene calls are TRBV5-1 and TRBJ2-4; D unresolved. V dropped 3 bases and J dropped 4 bases, with 5 bases sitting between them. CDR3 length equals 12 residues. The germline V gene encodes CDR1 SGHRS and CDR2 YFSETQ. For the CDR3, the DNA is TGCGCCAGCAGCTCCGGTAAAAACATTCAGTACTTC. It translates to CASSSGKNIQYF.

The chain combines TRBV4-1 with TRBJ2-3, with 13 bases lining up with TRBD2. With V trimmed by 0 bases and J by 3 bases, 9 bases remained unmatched. In germline, CDR1 is MGHRA, CDR2 YSYEKL. This CDR3 has 19 amino acids. The CDR3 DNA is TGCGCCAGCAGCCAAGATCCCGACGGACTAGCGGGAGCGACAGATACGCAGTATTTT. This gives the protein CASSQDPDGLAGATDTQYF.

This rearrangement joins TRBV11-2 to TRBJ2-2, with 8 bases identical to TRBD2. The CDR3 covers 16 residues. CDR1 and CDR2 from the germline V gene are SGHAT and FQNNGV. V was pared by 1 base and J by 5 bases, with 6 bases of the junction left unmatched. CDR3 loop: CASSLAGGTETGELFF. As DNA, the CDR3 is TGTGCCAGCAGCTTAGCGGGAGGGACGGAGACCGGGGAGCTGTTTTTT.

The chain carries TRBV18 and TRBJ2-5; D is perhaps TRBD2 (6 bases). V lost 3 bases, J lost 2 bases, and 13 bases lay in between. Germline CDR1 and CDR2: KGHSH and LQKENI. This CDR3 is built from 15 residues. CDR3 sequence: CASSPFSGTQETQYF. As DNA, the CDR3 is TGTGCCAGCTCACCCTTTTCGGGGACTCAAGAGACCCAGTACTTC.

The chain is built from TRBV2 and TRBJ1-2, with 8 bases identical to TRBD1. Germline values: CDR1 SNHLY, CDR2 FYNNEI. The CDR3 contains 15 residues. Unmatched junction bases numbered 12, after V lost 8 bases and J lost 4 bases. The CDR3 nucleotides read TGTGCCAGCGTCACAGGGGGGGTTTGGGGCTATGGCTACACCTTC. Residues: CASVTGGVWGYGYTF. Looking up the rest from reference TRBV2 and TRBJ1-2 gives the full variable domain: EPEVTQTPSHQVTQMGQEVILRCVPISNHLYFYWYRQILGQKVEFLVSFYNNEISEKSEIFDDQFSVERPDGSNFTLKIRSTKLEDSAMYFCASVTGGVWGYGYTFGSGTRLTVV.

The chain joins TRBV5-1 to TRBJ2-2, with D unclear. The V gene lost 5 bases and the J gene lost 4 bases, with 9 bases spanning the gap. Germline V lookup: CDR1 SGHRS, CDR2 YFSETQ. The CDR3 is 13 amino acids. The CDR3 sequence: CASRAPGTGELFF. The CDR3 coding sequence is TGCGCCAGCAGAGCTCCAGGCACCGGGGAGCTGTTTTTT.

V is TRBV7-2 and J is TRBJ2-2, with 8 bases lining up with TRBD2. The CDR3 has 17 amino acids. Germline values: CDR1 SGHTA, CDR2 FQGNSA. J gave up 5 bases and V 5 bases, and 13 bases lay outside the gene matches. The CDR3 is CASSVLLAGGLTGELFF. The CDR3 nucleotides read TGTGCCAGCAGCGTGCTCTTGGCGGGAGGTCTAACCGGGGAGCTGTTTTTT.